This TCR beta chain was captured by sequencing in a study of shared clonotypes between healthy human individuals. As originally analysed: ImmunoSEQ sequences covered only the junction and lacked quality scores; filtering therefore differed. Produced via immunoSEQ multiplex PCR; TCRdb's table is partial and in-frame only. For V, J and clone size, that table is used; D and trimming come from the DNA. The repertoire holds roughly 2,000,000 clones, with approximately 92% as singletons. Naivety among CD8 cells was defined by CD45RO negativity and positive CCR7 selection, thereby excluding terminally differentiated effector memory CD45RA+ cells. All donors were healthy HIV-negative adults lacking recent acute infections or vaccinations. Regarding the study as a whole: Among a few donors, approximately 5% of naive CD4 clonotypes were found in common.

Details on this clone: The target antigen is unknown.

The CDR3 is 15 amino acids. V was cut by 4 bases and J by 0 bases, with 9 bases left in between. Per germline, CDR1 MDHEN and CDR2 SYDVKM. The V call is TRBV28, the J call TRBJ2-2; D gene ambiguous. Sample: naive CD8+ T cells from PBMCs. This clonotype was obtained from a man aged 18-30 years in good health. Some clones in this sample may be carry-over from other donors' samples. CDR3 in DNA: TGTGCCAGCAGTTGGTCCGGATCGAACACCGGGGAGCTGTTTTTT. Translation: CASSWSGSNTGELFF.